This is a list of T cell receptor beta chains from one sample in a study of CD8 T cells in Susac syndrome. One entry per CDR3 protein, called by TCRdb with MiXCR from the immunoSEQ multiplex PCR reads. The sample records about 190,000 distinct CDR3 sequences, about 94% being singletons. Sequencing was carried out using CD4+ T cells from PBMCs. The origin of the receptors is a human donor in good health. CDR3s include the opening cysteine and the closing phenylalanine or tryptophan. A D gene is named only where the DNA matches it firmly. Clone size appears in some rows only: once, few, many, or a class for an expanded clone.

>NA|NA|TRBV20-1|TRBJ1-5
CSASSDGFSNQPQHF
TGCAGTGCTAGTTCGGACGGATTTAGCAATCAGCCCCAGCATTTT
>TRBD1|NA|TRBV18|TRBJ2-7
CASSPDRVPYEQYF
TGTGCCAGCTCACCGGACAGGGTACCATACGAGCAGTACTTC
>NA|NA|TRBV6-5|TRBJ2-7
CASSPGKATYEQYF
TGTGCCAGCAGTCCCGGGAAGGCCACCTACGAGCAGTACTTC
>NA|NA|TRBV9|TRBJ1-3
CASSGTTANSGNTIYF
TGTGCCAGCAGCGGAACGACAGCTAACTCTGGAAACACCATATATTTT
>NA|NA|TRBV6-5|TRBJ1-2
CASSGPNYGYTF
TGTGCCAGCAGTGGACCGAACTATGGCTACACCTTC
>NA|NA|TRBV3-1|TRBJ2-3
CASSQDSPKAQYF
TGTGCCAGCAGCCAGGACTCCCCCAAGGCGCAGTATTTT
>TRBD1|NA|TRBV29-1|TRBJ2-6
CSVLGQDLSGANVLTF
TGCAGCGTTCTGGGACAGGACCTCTCTGGGGCCAACGTCCTGACTTTC
>NA|NA|TRBV20-1|TRBJ1-3
CSAREDRSSGNTIYF
TGCAGTGCTAGAGAGGACCGAAGCTCTGGAAACACCATATATTTT
>TRBD1|NA|TRBV27|TRBJ1-5
CASSSTDRGISNQPQHF
TGTGCCAGCAGTTCTACTGACAGGGGAATTAGCAATCAGCCCCAGCATTTT
>TRBD1|NA|TRBV6-5|TRBJ1-5
CASSYSTGGRSNQPQHF
TGTGCCAGCAGTTACTCGACAGGGGGCAGGAGCAATCAGCCCCAGCATTTT
>NA|NA|TRBV7-2|TRBJ2-5
CASSTHSGTQETQYF
TGTGCCAGCAGTACTCATAGCGGCACCCAAGAGACCCAGTACTTC
>TRBD1|few|TRBV2|TRBJ1-6
CASSGRDRLSSSYNSPLHF
TGTGCCAGCAGTGGGAGGGACAGGCTGTCGAGCTCCTATAATTCCCCCCTCCACTTT
>TRBD1|NA|TRBV7-3|TRBJ1-4
CASSLGTGGDEKLFF
TGTGCCAGCAGCCTCGGGACAGGGGGGGATGAAAAACTGTTTTTT
>TRBD2|NA|TRBV12-3/TRBV12-4|TRBJ2-7
CASSPGLAVYEQYF
TGTGCCAGCAGCCCAGGTCTAGCGGTGTACGAGCAGTACTTC
>NA|NA|TRBV11-2|TRBJ2-2
CASSRNTGDLFF
TGTGCCAGCAGCCGAAACACCGGGGATCTGTTTTTT
>TRBD1|NA|TRBV7-3|TRBJ2-7
CASSFDRGLSYEQYF
TGTGCCAGCAGCTTCGACAGGGGCTTATCCTACGAGCAGTACTTC
>NA|NA|TRBV15|TRBJ2-1
CATSRDLGAGNEQFF
TGTGCCACCAGCAGAGATCTGGGGGCGGGAAATGAGCAGTTCTTC
>NA|NA|TRBV5-1|TRBJ2-6
CASSLESPSGANVLTF
TGCGCCAGCAGCTTGGAAAGTCCCTCTGGGGCCAACGTCCTGACTTTC
>NA|NA|TRBV10-3|TRBJ1-1
CAISDPVRGSGVNTEAFF
TGTGCCATCAGTGATCCGGTCAGGGGTTCTGGGGTAAACACTGAAGCTTTCTTT
>NA|NA|TRBV4-1|TRBJ2-1
CASSSNRDFGREQFF
TGCGCCAGCAGCTCCAACAGGGACTTCGGACGTGAGCAGTTCTTC
>NA|NA|TRBV7-9|TRBJ2-5
CASSLGTQETQYF
TGTGCCAGCAGCTTGGGAACCCAAGAGACCCAGTACTTC
>TRBD1|NA|TRBV6-6|TRBJ1-5
CASSYRTGRYAQPQHF
TGTGCCAGCAGTTATAGGACAGGGAGGTACGCTCAGCCCCAGCATTTT
>TRBD1|NA|TRBV4-1|TRBJ1-1
CASSHWDRGSAEAFF
TGCGCCAGCAGCCACTGGGACAGGGGTAGCGCTGAAGCTTTCTTT
>NA|once|TRBV15|TRBJ2-3
CATSRDGKGKDTQYF
TGTGCCACCAGCAGGGACGGAAAGGGAAAAGATACGCAGTATTTT
>NA|NA|TRBV4-1|TRBJ1-2
CASSQESGSATNYGYTF
TGCGCCAGCAGCCAAGAATCCGGGAGCGCTACTAACTATGGCTACACCTTC
>NA|once|TRBV6-5|TRBJ1-1
CASSRSGGGTAEAFF
TGTGCCAGCAGTCGCTCCGGGGGGGGTACGGCTGAAGCTTTCTTT
>TRBD2|NA|TRBV5-1|TRBJ2-7
CASNFGDYSYEQYF
TGCGCCAGCAACTTCGGGGACTACTCCTACGAGCAGTACTTC
>TRBD1|NA|TRBV19|TRBJ1-2
CASNSDRGLKQSYGYTF
TGTGCCAGTAACTCGGACAGGGGGCTGAAGCAGTCCTATGGCTACACCTTC
>TRBD2|NA|TRBV19|TRBJ2-1
CASDPSPRLAGDNEQFF
TGTGCCAGCGATCCCTCCCCGAGGCTAGCGGGGGACAATGAGCAGTTCTTC
>TRBD2|NA|TRBV5-1|TRBJ2-3
CASSAGLAVIGDTQYF
TGCGCCAGCAGCGCGGGACTAGCGGTTATAGGGGATACGCAGTATTTT
>NA|NA|TRBV18|TRBJ1-6
CASSPLSSYNSPLHF
TGTGCCAGCTCACCACTAAGCTCCTATAATTCACCCCTCCACTTT
>NA|NA|TRBV2|TRBJ2-7
CASTLDRFYEQYF
TGTGCCAGCACCCTGGACAGATTCTACGAGCAGTACTTC
>NA|NA|TRBV7-9|TRBJ1-2
CASTLDPLRGYTF
TGTGCCAGCACCCTAGATCCCCTACGTGGCTACACCTTC
>NA|once|TRBV7-2|TRBJ1-6
CASSSDWLSSPLHF
TGTGCCAGCAGCTCGGACTGGTTGAGCTCACCCCTCCACTTT
>NA|NA|TRBV18|TRBJ1-5
CASSPTAGKGQPQHF
TGTGCCAGCTCACCAACGGCGGGGAAAGGTCAGCCCCAGCATTTT
>NA|NA|TRBV29-1|TRBJ2-1
CSVEGGNLGVNEQFF
TGCAGCGTTGAAGGGGGAAACTTAGGAGTGAATGAGCAGTTCTTC
>NA|NA|TRBV3-1|TRBJ1-2
CASSHAAQPVYGYTF
TGTGCCAGCAGCCATGCAGCCCAGCCCGTATATGGCTACACCTTC
>NA|NA|TRBV3-1|TRBJ2-5
CASTSRMGGGETQYF
TGTGCCAGCACCTCAAGAATGGGTGGCGGAGAGACCCAGTACTTC
>NA|few|TRBV7-2|TRBJ1-6
CASSWEVRRSPLHF
TGTGCCAGCAGCTGGGAGGTCCGGCGCTCACCCCTCCACTTT
>NA|NA|TRBV29-1|TRBJ1-2
CSGTTGSNYGYTF
TGCAGCGGGACGACAGGATCTAACTATGGCTACACCTTC
>NA|NA|TRBV4-1|TRBJ1-1
CASSQRDGVLGDTEAFF
TGCGCCAGCAGCCAACGGGACGGCGTTTTGGGCGACACTGAAGCTTTCTTT
>NA|NA|TRBV2|TRBJ1-1
CASRFDLNTEAFF
TGTGCCAGCCGGTTCGATTTGAACACTGAAGCTTTCTTT
>TRBD2|NA|TRBV7-2|TRBJ2-3
CASSLRLAGADTQYF
TGTGCCAGCAGCTTAAGACTAGCGGGGGCAGATACGCAGTATTTT
>NA|NA|TRBV7-2|TRBJ1-1
CASSAGPSAFF
TGTGCCAGCAGCGCAGGCCCCTCAGCTTTCTTT
>TRBD1|NA|TRBV15|TRBJ2-5
CATSARQGARETQYF
TGTGCCACCAGCGCGAGGCAGGGGGCCCGGGAGACCCAGTACTTC
>TRBD2|NA|TRBV6-4|TRBJ2-2
CASSHSSGSNTGELFF
TGTGCCAGCAGCCATTCTAGCGGATCGAACACCGGGGAGCTGTTTTTT